The 6 T cell receptor beta chains listed next were all sequenced from one sample in a study of beta chain features in type 1 diabetes. As every portion of the isolated RNA was reverse transcribed, the sequencing read expressed TCRB transcripts. The method was immunoSEQ multiplex PCR; TCRdb's version includes in-frame clones alone and lacks a portion of them. This repertoire shows about 190,000 clones, 7.5% to 8.5% found once; its top ten account for 0.5%. The antigens for these receptors are not known. Regarding the study as a whole: Type 1 diabetes patients had moderately but significantly shorter TCRB CDR3s in all four CD4+ subsets.

Material: central memory CD4+ T cells from blood. These receptor sequences come from a man younger than 35 with type 1 diabetes.

This clone showed up just a few times. The rearrangement uses TRBV9 and TRBJ2-7; 7 bases align to TRBD1. The V and J ends lost 4 bases and 3 bases, in that order; junction bases with no gene match: 13. The V gene's germline CDR1 is SGDLS and CDR2 YYNGEE. This CDR3 contains 16 residues. CDR3 amino acids: CASSPLKETGFYEQYF. For the CDR3, the DNA is TGTGCCAGCAGCCCATTAAAGGAGACAGGGTTCTACGAGCAGTACTTC.

This clone was seen a few times. The rearrangement links TRBV4-1 to TRBJ2-5, with TRBD2 matching over 12 bases. The CDR3 spans 18 residues. Germline CDR1 is MGHRA and CDR2 is YSYEKL. V gave up 1 base and J gave up 4 bases; unmatched junction bases: 10. CDR3 in DNA: TGCGCCAGCAGCCAAGGGACTAGCGGGATACTCTCGGTAGAGACCCAGTACTTC. Amino acids: CASSQGTSGILSVETQYF.

This sequence joins TRBV30 and TRBJ1-2, with D perhaps matching TRBD1 (6 bases). CDR1 is GTSNPN, CDR2 SVGIG, per germline (reference sequence). V lost 0 bases and J lost 4, with 9 bases in between. The CDR3 loop spans 13 amino acids. The CDR3 DNA reads as TGTGCCTGGAGTGTCACAGGGCCCTATGGCTACACCTTC. It translates to CAWSVTGPYGYTF.

There are a few counts of this clone. J is TRBJ2-5 and V is TRBV19, with unresolved D. Germline-derived CDR1 and CDR2 are LNHDA and SQIVND (reference sequence). CDR3 size: 13 residues. Trimming took 5 bases from V and 5 from J, leaving 12 bases between them. The CDR3 spells CASSSLVEETQYF. The CDR3, as DNA: TGTGCCAGTAGTTCCCTAGTGGAGGAGACCCAGTACTTC.

There are a few counts of this clone. V is TRBV28 and J is TRBJ2-1, with a weak D call TRBD2 (5 bases). Trimming pared 5 bases from V and 7 bases from J, leaving 18 bases between. The CDR3 totals 15 residues. Germline CDR1 reads MDHEN; CDR2 reads SYDVKM. The CDR3 is CASSPPRAYGNEQFF. The CDR3 DNA reads as TGTGCCAGCAGTCCCCCGCGGGCCTATGGGAATGAGCAGTTCTTC.

In the case of this clone: This sample includes further DNA sequences coding for the same CDR3. The CDR3 nucleotides read TGTGCCAGCAGTTCAGGACAGCAAGAGACCCAGTACTTC. Translating it yields CASSSGQQETQYF. The chain joins TRBV28 to TRBJ2-5; tentative D call: TRBD1 (6 bases). The CDR3 has 13 amino acids. Trimming left V 4 bases short and J 2 bases short, with 8 bases between. CDR1 MDHEN and CDR2 SYDVKM come from the germline V gene.